Following are 14 T cell receptor beta chains from one sample sequenced in a study of blood T cell repertoires in COVID-19. Some clones are missing from TCRdb's copy, which holds only in-frame ones; the method was immunoSEQ multiplex PCR. Seen here are 250,000 to 350,000 clones, 89% observed once, and the top ten hold under 15%. Sequencing was carried out using peripheral blood. All receptors derive from a woman aged 55-70 years with acute or convalescent COVID-19.

The chain is built from TRBV7-3 and TRBJ2-3; D is perhaps TRBD2 (6 bases). Germline V gene data show CDR1 as SGHTA and CDR2 as FQGTGA. This CDR3 is 14 amino acids long. Between the trimmed V and J ends, which lost 4 bases and 5 bases, there was a span of 13 bases. The CDR3 region has the DNA TGTGCCAGCAGCTCAAGGCTAGCGCAAGATACGCAGTATTTT. As protein: CASSSRLAQDTQYF.

The CDR3 spells CASSLRPGTAVGYKDQPQHF. The CDR3 nucleotides read TGTGCCAGCTCACTTCGACCAGGGACAGCGGTAGGGTATAAGGATCAGCCCCAGCATTTT. This chain joins TRBV18 and TRBJ1-5, with 7 bases that match TRBD1. Germline V lookup: CDR1 KGHSH, CDR2 LQKENI. The CDR3 loop spans 20 amino acids. V shed 4 bases, J shed 5 bases, and the junction held 23 bases outside the gene matches.

J is TRBJ2-7 and V is TRBV30; possibly TRBD1 for D (6 bases). From germline, CDR1 is GTSNPN and CDR2 SVGIG (reference sequence). V lost 5 bases and J 2 bases, leaving 10 bases between the germline ends. There are 12 residues in the CDR3. This CDR3 reads CAWSTGAYEQYF. The CDR3 DNA follows: TGTGCCTGGTCGACAGGCGCCTACGAGCAGTACTTC.

The chain employs TRBV7-9 and TRBJ2-3; D perhaps matches TRBD1 (6 bases). Germline V gene data show CDR1 as SEHNR and CDR2 as FQNEAQ (reference sequence). The V end was cut by 2 bases, the J end by 6 bases, with 12 bases between. This CDR3 is 14 amino acids long. The CDR3 nucleotides are TGTGCCAGCAGCTTACAGGGGAAGGCGGATACGCAGTATTTT. Its protein product is CASSLQGKADTQYF.

The gene calls are TRBV4-3 and TRBJ1-6; 7 bases are shared with TRBD1. Germline trimming cut 0 bases from V and 2 bases from J; bases unmatched to any gene: 4. The CDR3 has 17 amino acids. Germline values: CDR1 LGHNA, CDR2 YSLEER. CDR3 nucleotides: TGCGCCAGCAGCCAAGAGGCAGGGGGACCCTATAATTCACCCCTCCACTTT. Its protein product is CASSQEAGGPYNSPLHF.

The J gene is TRBJ1-6, the V gene TRBV18; TRBD1 aligns across 8 bases. The V and J ends lost 6 bases and 7 bases, in that order; junction bases with no gene match: 2. The CDR3 spans 13 residues. Germline V gene lookup returns CDR1 KGHSH and CDR2 LQKENI. The CDR3 DNA is TGTGCCAGCTCGCGGACAGGGAATTCACCCCTCCACTTT. As protein: CASSRTGNSPLHF.

This chain uses TRBV7-9 with TRBJ2-2, with 9 nucleotides matching TRBD1. Germline CDR1 and CDR2: SEHNR and FQNEAQ (reference sequence). The CDR3 spans 15 residues. Losses at the gene ends were 1 base for V and 5 bases for J; bases not matched to a gene: 2. The CDR3 loop is CASSLGDRETGELFF. CDR3 bases: TGTGCCAGCAGCTTAGGGGACAGGGAAACCGGGGAGCTGTTTTTT. The variable domain in full, completed from reference TRBV7-9 and TRBJ2-2, reads DTGVSQNPRHKITKRGQNVTFRCDPISEHNRLYWYRQTLGQGPEFLTYFQNEAQLEKSRLLSDRFSAERPKGSFSTLEIQRTEQGDSAMYLCASSLGDRETGELFFGEGSRLTVL.

The genes are TRBV7-2 and TRBJ2-7; D remains ambiguous. Germline CDR1 is SGHTA and CDR2 is FQGNSA. This CDR3 spans 13 amino acids. V was trimmed by 6 bases and J by 5 bases, leaving 14 bases between them. The CDR3 here is CASRRFDTHEQYF. As DNA, the CDR3 is TGTGCCAGCAGGAGATTCGACACCCACGAGCAGTACTTC.

The CDR3 protein is CASDLGGALQPQHF. DNA of the CDR3: TGTGCCAGCGACCTTGGGGGGGCCCTTCAGCCCCAGCATTTT. This chain links TRBV28 with TRBJ1-5; D is perhaps TRBD1 (6 bases). Per the germline V gene, CDR1 is MDHEN and CDR2 is SYDVKM. There are 14 residues in the CDR3. V was shortened by 8 bases and J by 6 bases, with 17 bases between the two germline ends.

This chain connects TRBV6-2 or TRBV6-3 to TRBJ2-5, with 10 positions matching TRBD1. Looked up from germline, CDR1 is MNHEY and CDR2 is SVGEGT. The V and J ends lost 2 bases and 5 bases, in that order; junction bases with no gene match: 5. The CDR3 has 15 amino acids. The CDR3 loop reads CASSYGTGVSETQYF. The CDR3 DNA reads as TGTGCCAGCAGTTACGGGACAGGGGTTTCGGAGACCCAGTACTTC.

The CDR3 loop is CATSDLGLAGLTDTQYF. CDR3 nucleotides: TGTGCCACCAGTGATTTGGGACTAGCGGGGCTCACAGATACGCAGTATTTT. This chain connects TRBV24-1 to TRBJ2-3; the match to TRBD2 covers 12 bases. CDR3 length: 17 residues. V gave up 0 bases and J gave up 2 bases; unmatched junction bases: 2. The germline V gene encodes CDR1 KGHDR and CDR2 SFDVKD.

The V gene is TRBV28, the J gene TRBJ1-3; TRBD1 matches 9 bases. Per the germline V gene, CDR1 is MDHEN and CDR2 is SYDVKM. This CDR3 is built from 17 residues. With 6 bases clipped from V and 6 bases from J, the junction kept 15 bases outside the gene matches. CDR3 protein: CASSLRRGQGGENTIYF. The CDR3, as DNA: TGTGCCAGCAGCCTTCGACGGGGACAGGGTGGTGAAAACACCATATATTTT.

The chain carries TRBV5-1 and TRBJ2-7; 11 bases are shared with TRBD1. This CDR3 comprises 14 residues. V was pared by 4 bases and J by 3 bases, with 3 bases of the junction left unmatched. CDR1 SGHRS and CDR2 YFSETQ come from the germline V gene. The CDR3 loop is CASSPGTGGYEQYF. CDR3 nucleotide sequence: TGCGCCAGCAGCCCCGGGACAGGGGGCTACGAGCAGTACTTC.

The J gene is TRBJ1-2, the V gene TRBV18; TRBD1 agrees at 10 bases. CDR3 length equals 15 residues. CDR1 and CDR2 (germline): KGHSH, LQKENI. The J segment lost 3 bases and the V segment lost 2 bases, leaving 3 bases of the junction unmatched. The CDR3 protein is CASSPGTGADYGYTF. DNA for the CDR3: TGTGCCAGCTCACCAGGGACAGGGGCAGACTATGGCTACACCTTC.